Listed below are T cell receptor beta chains from one sample, sequenced in a study of T cell responses to AZD1222 COVID-19 vaccine. Assay used: immunoSEQ multiplex PCR; TCRdb lists only in-frame clones, some missing. This sample has around 95,000 clones, with about 85% found just once. Sequences were derived from peripheral blood, sampled on day 0 of AZD1222 vaccination. These receptors originate from an adult in good health. The CDR3 runs from the conserved cysteine through the conserved F or W. D genes are given only for firm matches. A row's size may be missing; if present it is once, few, many or a size class.

clone_size: NA; v_call: TRBV28; d_call: NA; j_call: TRBJ1-2; cdr3_aa: CASSLFRAAGYGYTF; cdr3_nt: TGTGCCAGCAGTTTATTCAGGGCCGCGGGGTATGGCTACACCTTC
clone_size: NA; v_call: TRBV20-1; d_call: NA; j_call: TRBJ2-5; cdr3_aa: CSARGETQYF; cdr3_nt: TGCAGTGCGAGGGGTGAGACCCAGTACTTC
clone_size: NA; v_call: TRBV28; d_call: TRBD1; j_call: TRBJ2-7; cdr3_aa: CASSLHRQGAYSYEQYF; cdr3_nt: TGTGCCAGCAGTTTACACAGACAGGGTGCCTACTCCTACGAGCAGTACTTC
clone_size: NA; v_call: TRBV27; d_call: NA; j_call: TRBJ2-3; cdr3_aa: CASSIPGTDTQYF; cdr3_nt: TGTGCCAGCAGTATACCCGGCACAGATACGCAGTATTTT
clone_size: few; v_call: TRBV18; d_call: NA; j_call: TRBJ1-1; cdr3_aa: CASSPPSLGAAEAFF; cdr3_nt: TGTGCCAGCTCACCACCGTCTCTGGGGGCGGCTGAAGCTTTCTTT
clone_size: NA; v_call: TRBV11-3; d_call: NA; j_call: TRBJ2-5; cdr3_aa: CASSLEIWGDSQEGETQYF; cdr3_nt: TGTGCCAGCAGCTTAGAAATCTGGGGTGACTCCCAGGAGGGAGAGACCCAGTACTTC
clone_size: once; v_call: TRBV19; d_call: NA; j_call: TRBJ2-7; cdr3_aa: CASSEDSSYEQYF; cdr3_nt: TGTGCCAGTAGTGAGGACAGCTCCTACGAGCAGTACTTC
clone_size: NA; v_call: TRBV27; d_call: NA; j_call: TRBJ1-1; cdr3_aa: CASSPVGLGTEAFF; cdr3_nt: TGTGCCAGCAGCCCTGTAGGGCTGGGCACTGAAGCTTTCTTT
clone_size: NA; v_call: TRBV5-4; d_call: NA; j_call: TRBJ2-5; cdr3_aa: CASSPREGAGETQYF; cdr3_nt: TGTGCCAGCAGCCCCAGGGAGGGGGCAGGAGAGACCCAGTACTTC
clone_size: NA; v_call: TRBV5-3; d_call: TRBD1; j_call: TRBJ1-6; cdr3_aa: CARSLAGQGNNSPLHF; cdr3_nt: TGTGCCAGAAGCTTGGCCGGACAGGGGAATAATTCACCCCTCCACTTT
clone_size: few; v_call: TRBV27; d_call: NA; j_call: TRBJ1-4; cdr3_aa: CASSIRHGGGEKLFF; cdr3_nt: TGTGCCAGCAGCATCCGTCACGGAGGGGGTGAAAAACTGTTTTTT
clone_size: NA; v_call: TRBV6-6; d_call: NA; j_call: TRBJ2-7; cdr3_aa: CASSGAASSYEQYF; cdr3_nt: TGTGCCAGCAGTGGAGCCGCCAGCTCCTACGAGCAGTACTTC
clone_size: NA; v_call: TRBV11-3; d_call: NA; j_call: TRBJ2-7; cdr3_aa: CASSLSQSMREQYF; cdr3_nt: TGTGCCAGCAGCTTAAGTCAGAGTATGAGAGAGCAGTACTTC
clone_size: NA; v_call: TRBV5-1; d_call: TRBD1; j_call: TRBJ2-2; cdr3_aa: CASSPNRGLRNTGELFF; cdr3_nt: TGCGCCAGCAGCCCTAACAGGGGGCTAAGGAACACCGGGGAGCTGTTTTTT
clone_size: once; v_call: TRBV27; d_call: TRBD2; j_call: TRBJ2-3; cdr3_aa: CASSQGLAGASTDTQYF; cdr3_nt: TGTGCCAGCAGTCAGGGACTAGCGGGGGCTTCAACAGATACGCAGTATTTT
clone_size: NA; v_call: TRBV6-6; d_call: TRBD2; j_call: TRBJ2-5; cdr3_aa: CASRTSGSTKTQYF; cdr3_nt: TGTGCCAGCAGGACTAGCGGGAGTACTAAGACCCAGTACTTC
clone_size: NA; v_call: TRBV19; d_call: NA; j_call: TRBJ1-1; cdr3_aa: CASKRTDVLMNTEAFF; cdr3_nt: TGTGCCAGTAAGAGGACAGATGTGTTGATGAACACTGAAGCTTTCTTT
clone_size: once; v_call: TRBV6-5; d_call: NA; j_call: TRBJ1-5; cdr3_aa: CASSGVHNQPQHF; cdr3_nt: TGTGCCAGTTCAGGGGTTCACAATCAGCCCCAGCATTTT
clone_size: NA; v_call: TRBV28; d_call: NA; j_call: TRBJ1-4; cdr3_aa: CASSWEGTNEKLFF; cdr3_nt: TGTGCCAGCAGTTGGGAGGGTACGAATGAAAAACTGTTTTTT
clone_size: NA; v_call: TRBV30; d_call: TRBD2; j_call: TRBJ2-3; cdr3_aa: CAWSELAGVWVTDTQYF; cdr3_nt: TGTGCCTGGAGTGAGCTAGCGGGAGTGTGGGTCACAGATACGCAGTATTTT
clone_size: NA; v_call: TRBV4-3; d_call: TRBD2; j_call: TRBJ2-1; cdr3_aa: CASSPNHREGGYNEQFF; cdr3_nt: TGCGCCAGCAGCCCCAATCACCGGGAGGGTGGCTACAATGAGCAGTTCTTC
clone_size: NA; v_call: TRBV30; d_call: NA; j_call: TRBJ2-1; cdr3_aa: CAWGTGLVINEQFF; cdr3_nt: TGTGCCTGGGGTACAGGGTTGGTCATCAATGAGCAGTTCTTC
clone_size: NA; v_call: TRBV12-3/TRBV12-4; d_call: NA; j_call: TRBJ2-2; cdr3_aa: CASSLRSAGELFF; cdr3_nt: TGTGCCAGCAGTTTACGGTCAGCCGGGGAGCTGTTTTTT
clone_size: NA; v_call: TRBV29-1; d_call: NA; j_call: TRBJ1-3; cdr3_aa: CSGTSSGNTIYF; cdr3_nt: TGCAGCGGGACAAGCTCTGGAAACACCATATATTTT
clone_size: few; v_call: TRBV19; d_call: NA; j_call: TRBJ2-7; cdr3_aa: CASSIGLVHEQYF; cdr3_nt: TGTGCCAGTAGTATCGGACTGGTGCACGAGCAGTACTTC
clone_size: NA; v_call: TRBV19; d_call: NA; j_call: TRBJ2-1; cdr3_aa: CASSFSGSYNEQFF; cdr3_nt: TGTGCCAGTAGTTTTAGCGGTTCCTACAATGAGCAGTTCTTC
clone_size: NA; v_call: TRBV6-5; d_call: NA; j_call: TRBJ1-3; cdr3_aa: CASSLTGSGNTIYF; cdr3_nt: TGTGCCAGCAGTTTGACAGGCTCTGGAAACACCATATATTTT
clone_size: NA; v_call: TRBV5-6; d_call: TRBD1; j_call: TRBJ2-5; cdr3_aa: CASNRWTGGAQYF; cdr3_nt: TGTGCCAGCAACAGATGGACAGGGGGGGCCCAGTACTTC
clone_size: NA; v_call: TRBV6-1; d_call: TRBD2; j_call: TRBJ2-1; cdr3_aa: CASSEVSSGRYNEQFF; cdr3_nt: TGTGCCAGCAGTGAAGTCAGCAGCGGGAGGTACAATGAGCAGTTCTTC
clone_size: few; v_call: TRBV4-3; d_call: NA; j_call: TRBJ2-7; cdr3_aa: CASSQGGGEAYEQYF; cdr3_nt: TGCGCCAGCAGCCAAGGAGGGGGTGAAGCTTACGAGCAGTACTTC
clone_size: NA; v_call: TRBV24-1; d_call: TRBD1; j_call: TRBJ2-2; cdr3_aa: CATSDPQGATNTGELFF; cdr3_nt: TGTGCCACCAGTGATCCACAGGGGGCCACGAACACCGGGGAGCTGTTTTTT
clone_size: few; v_call: TRBV4-2; d_call: TRBD1; j_call: TRBJ1-4; cdr3_aa: CASSQDRGQGTEKLFF; cdr3_nt: TGTGCCAGCAGCCAAGATCGGGGACAGGGGACTGAAAAACTGTTTTTT
clone_size: NA; v_call: TRBV28; d_call: NA; j_call: TRBJ1-2; cdr3_aa: CASSNNYGYTF; cdr3_nt: TGTGCCAGCAGTAATAACTATGGCTACACCTTC
clone_size: once; v_call: TRBV12-5; d_call: NA; j_call: TRBJ2-1; cdr3_aa: CASGPPSRIRDEQFF; cdr3_nt: TGTGCTAGTGGTCCCCCGTCGAGGATACGAGATGAGCAGTTCTTC
clone_size: NA; v_call: TRBV25-1; d_call: NA; j_call: TRBJ2-6; cdr3_aa: CASTSVPGANVLTF; cdr3_nt: TGTGCCAGCACAAGTGTCCCCGGGGCCAACGTCCTGACTTTC
clone_size: NA; v_call: TRBV6-5; d_call: NA; j_call: TRBJ1-1; cdr3_aa: CASILRPGTTEAFF; cdr3_nt: TGTGCCAGCATACTGCGCCCCGGGACCACTGAAGCTTTCTTT
clone_size: NA; v_call: TRBV24-1; d_call: TRBD1; j_call: TRBJ1-2; cdr3_aa: CATSETGDVDGYTF; cdr3_nt: TGTGCCACCAGTGAGACAGGGGACGTGGATGGCTACACCTTC
clone_size: NA; v_call: TRBV21-1; d_call: NA; j_call: TRBJ1-5; cdr3_aa: CASSKQMRFSGTDYSNQPQHF; cdr3_nt: TGTGCCAGCAGCAAACAAATGAGGTTTTCCGGGACAGACTATAGCAATCAGCCCCAGCATTTT
clone_size: NA; v_call: TRBV19; d_call: NA; j_call: TRBJ1-1; cdr3_aa: CASSKRDSWRTEAFF; cdr3_nt: TGTGCCAGTAGTAAAAGGGACTCCTGGAGGACTGAAGCTTTCTTT
clone_size: NA; v_call: TRBV7-8; d_call: TRBD2; j_call: TRBJ2-7; cdr3_aa: CASSPDRLAAYEQYF; cdr3_nt: TGTGCCAGCAGCCCAGACAGACTAGCGGCCTACGAGCAGTACTTC
clone_size: NA; v_call: TRBV15; d_call: NA; j_call: TRBJ2-7; cdr3_aa: CATSVGRPSYEQYF; cdr3_nt: TGTGCCACCTCTGTTGGTCGACCTTCCTACGAGCAGTACTTC
clone_size: NA; v_call: TRBV7-2; d_call: NA; j_call: TRBJ2-1; cdr3_aa: CAHERAESSYNEQFF; cdr3_nt: TGTGCCCACGAGAGGGCGGAAAGCTCCTACAATGAGCAGTTCTTC
clone_size: NA; v_call: TRBV7-8; d_call: TRBD2; j_call: TRBJ2-3; cdr3_aa: CASSFSGSPTDTQYF; cdr3_nt: TGTGCCAGCAGCTTCAGCGGGAGTCCGACAGATACGCAGTATTTT
clone_size: NA; v_call: TRBV4-2; d_call: NA; j_call: TRBJ2-1; cdr3_aa: CASSQEHEAYNEQFF; cdr3_nt: TGTGCCAGCAGCCAAGAACACGAGGCCTACAATGAGCAGTTCTTC